The clone carrying this T cell receptor beta chain was observed a handful of times. Germline V CDR1 and CDR2: MDHEN, SYDVKM. V dropped 5 bases and J dropped 2 bases, with 10 bases sitting between them. The CDR3 spans 13 residues. The data were obtained in a study of beta chain features in type 1 diabetes. Reverse transcribing all isolated RNA meant expressed TCRB transcripts were sequenced. Libraries were prepared by immunoSEQ multiplex PCR; TCRdb keeps only in-frame clonotypes and omits some of them. The repertoire holds roughly 140,000 clones, 40% to 55% seen once, with roughly 0.43% in the top ten.

The source material was Tregs from blood. The TCR comes from a man younger than 30 in good health. The V gene is TRBV28, the J gene TRBJ2-7; weak D call: TRBD1 (6 bases). CDR3 protein: CASSPTGAYEQYF. In DNA form, the CDR3 reads TGTGCCAGCAGTCCGACAGGAGCCTACGAGCAGTACTTC.